The rows below give T cell receptor beta chains drawn from one sample of a study of CD8 T cells in Susac syndrome. TCRdb used MiXCR to reprocess the immunoSEQ multiplex PCR reads, holding one entry per CDR3 protein. The sample gives about 80,000 distinct CDR3 sequences, 85% to 95% of which show up once; around 0.48% is in the top ten. Input material: CD4+ T cells from PBMCs. The source is a human donor with Susac syndrome. CDR3s include the opening cysteine and the closing phenylalanine or tryptophan. The order of the fields is clone size, D gene, V gene, J gene, CDR3 protein, CDR3 DNA. The D gene is left open where the match is weak. Clone size, where shown, is once, few, many, or a class for clones that have expanded.

.	.	TRBV20-1	TRBJ2-5	CSAIRQTQYF	TGCAGTGCTATACGCCAGACCCAGTACTTC
.	TRBD2	TRBV28	TRBJ2-3	CASSLWGPSGKSKSADTQYF	TGTGCCAGCAGTTTATGGGGTCCTAGCGGGAAGTCGAAGAGTGCAGATACGCAGTATTTT
.	.	TRBV11-2	TRBJ1-1	CASSFSWGRALQNTEAFF	TGTGCCAGCAGCTTCTCTTGGGGGAGGGCACTTCAGAACACTGAAGCTTTCTTT
.	.	TRBV19	TRBJ2-5	CASGPRQTQYF	TGTGCCAGCGGGCCGCGGCAGACCCAGTACTTC
.	.	TRBV6-5	TRBJ1-5	CASSKDSLNQPQHF	TGTGCCAGCAGCAAGGACAGTTTGAATCAGCCCCAGCATTTT
.	TRBD1	TRBV12-3/TRBV12-4	TRBJ1-6	CASSTQGDGSPLHF	TGTGCCAGCAGTACACAGGGGGACGGGTCACCCCTCCACTTT
.	.	TRBV28	TRBJ2-7	CASRPGLASYEQYF	TGTGCCAGCAGACCCGGACTGGCATCCTACGAGCAGTACTTC
.	TRBD2	TRBV20-1	TRBJ2-1	CSAIILAGGPNEQFF	TGCAGTGCGATCATTTTAGCGGGAGGGCCTAATGAGCAGTTCTTC
.	.	TRBV6-2/TRBV6-3	TRBJ2-5	CASSSSRETQYF	TGTGCCAGCAGCTCCAGCCGAGAGACCCAGTACTTC
.	TRBD2	TRBV20-1	TRBJ2-1	CSAITSGRAFNEQFF	TGCAGTGCCATCACTAGCGGGAGGGCTTTCAATGAGCAGTTCTTC
.	TRBD1	TRBV6-2/TRBV6-3	TRBJ1-1	CASSLDPTGQIYTEAFF	TGTGCCAGCAGTCTCGACCCTACGGGACAGATATACACTGAAGCTTTCTTT
.	.	TRBV3-1	TRBJ1-5	CASSQVQGIGQPQHF	TGTGCCAGCAGCCAAGTGCAGGGAATAGGTCAGCCCCAGCATTTT
once	.	TRBV7-2	TRBJ1-3	CASITGTVGNTIYF	TGTGCCAGCATAACGGGGACGGTTGGAAACACCATATATTTT
.	TRBD2	TRBV20-1	TRBJ2-5	CSAKGLAGSRAQYF	TGCAGTGCTAAAGGACTAGCGGGGTCAAGGGCCCAGTACTTC
.	.	TRBV5-4	TRBJ2-1	CASSSPQGGGSYNEQFF	TGTGCCAGCAGCTCCCCGCAGGGAGGGGGGTCCTACAATGAGCAGTTCTTC
.	.	TRBV7-2	TRBJ2-2	CASSLDIWGWGVTGELFF	TGTGCCAGCAGCTTAGATATTTGGGGTTGGGGGGTTACCGGGGAGCTGTTTTTT
.	.	TRBV20-1	TRBJ2-7	CSARGLVYEQYF	TGCAGTGCTAGAGGACTAGTCTACGAGCAGTACTTC
.	TRBD1	TRBV7-2	TRBJ1-1	CATIPRAGGSMNTEAFF	TGTGCCACCATACCTCGTGCAGGGGGGTCGATGAACACTGAAGCTTTCTTT
.	TRBD1	TRBV12-3/TRBV12-4	TRBJ1-4	CASSSTGAGGKLFF	TGTGCCAGCAGTTCGACAGGGGCCGGGGGTAAACTGTTTTTT
.	.	TRBV5-1	TRBJ2-4	CASSLYTRDIQYF	TGCGCCAGCAGCTTGTACACCCGGGACATTCAGTACTTC
.	.	TRBV7-2	TRBJ2-6	CASSLVSGAGANVLTF	TGTGCCAGCAGCTTAGTGTCAGGGGCTGGGGCCAACGTCCTGACTTTC
.	.	TRBV15	TRBJ2-5	CATSGMGRDEEETQYF	TGTGCCACCAGCGGCATGGGACGGGACGAAGAAGAGACCCAGTACTTC
.	.	TRBV24-1	TRBJ2-7	CATSEGYEQYF	TGTGCCACCAGTGAGGGTTACGAGCAGTACTTC
once	.	TRBV5-1	TRBJ2-7	CASSLEVASSYEQYF	TGCGCCAGCAGCTTGGAGGTCGCGAGTTCGTACGAGCAGTACTTC
.	.	TRBV7-2	TRBJ2-1	CASSLLGFEFF	TGTGCCAGCAGCCTACTTGGATTTGAGTTCTTC
.	TRBD2	TRBV6-1	TRBJ2-7	CASSAIRGLAGGAYEQYF	TGTGCCAGCAGTGCTATCCGGGGACTAGCGGGAGGAGCCTACGAGCAGTACTTC
.	TRBD1	TRBV2	TRBJ1-2	CASRTQPTGTYGYTF	TGTGCCAGCAGGACCCAACCGACAGGGACCTATGGCTACACCTTC
.	TRBD1	TRBV7-2	TRBJ2-3	CASSPQGWDTQYF	TGTGCCAGCAGTCCACAGGGGTGGGATACGCAGTATTTT